This TCR beta chain was identified during a study of blood T cell repertoires in COVID-19. Clones were sequenced by immunoSEQ multiplex PCR, and TCRdb holds only the in-frame ones, with some missing. The sample has roughly 67,000 clones; approximately 87% are singletons. This CDR3 is 17 amino acids long. The germline CDR1 and CDR2 sequences are SGDLS and YYNGEE. The junction had 6 bases not matched to a gene; V was cut back by 0 bases and J by 0 bases. Sequences were obtained from peripheral blood. This sequence was found in a man aged 45-65 years with active COVID-19. The V and J genes are TRBV9 and TRBJ1-3, with TRBD1 matching 7 bases. The CDR3 DNA reads TGTGCCAGCAGCGTAGTCGATGAGGGGGCCTCTGGAAACACCATATATTTT. Residues: CASSVVDEGASGNTIYF.